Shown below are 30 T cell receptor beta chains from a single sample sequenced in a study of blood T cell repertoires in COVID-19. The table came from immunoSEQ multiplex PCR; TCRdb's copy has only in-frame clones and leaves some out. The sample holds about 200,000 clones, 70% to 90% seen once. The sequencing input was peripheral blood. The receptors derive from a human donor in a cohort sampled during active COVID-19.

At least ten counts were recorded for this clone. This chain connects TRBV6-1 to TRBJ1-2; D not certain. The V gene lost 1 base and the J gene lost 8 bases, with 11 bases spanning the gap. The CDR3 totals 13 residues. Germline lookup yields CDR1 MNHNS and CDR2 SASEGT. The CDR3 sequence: CASSEGRSRGYTF. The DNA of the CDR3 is TGTGCCAGCAGTGAAGGTCGGAGTAGGGGCTACACCTTC.

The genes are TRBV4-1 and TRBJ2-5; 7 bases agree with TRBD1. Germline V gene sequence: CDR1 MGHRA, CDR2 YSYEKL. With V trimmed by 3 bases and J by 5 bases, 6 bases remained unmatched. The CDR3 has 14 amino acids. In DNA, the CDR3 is TGCGCCAGCAGCCAGATACAGGGGCGGGAGACCCAGTACTTC. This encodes CASSQIQGRETQYF.

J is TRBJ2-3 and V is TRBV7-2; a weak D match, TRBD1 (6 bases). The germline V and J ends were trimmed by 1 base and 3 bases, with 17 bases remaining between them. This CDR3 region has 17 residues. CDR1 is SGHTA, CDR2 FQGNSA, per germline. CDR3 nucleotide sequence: TGTGCCAGCAGCTTAGGCGCTAGAGGGGGTGGAACAGATACGCAGTATTTT. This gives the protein CASSLGARGGGTDTQYF.

CDR3 in amino acids: CASSTGGQWDTEAFF. Written as DNA, the CDR3 is TGTGCCAGCTCGACAGGGGGCCAATGGGACACTGAAGCTTTCTTT. The chain couples TRBV18 to TRBJ1-1; 10 positions agree with TRBD1. The germline gives CDR1 KGHSH, CDR2 LQKENI. J was trimmed by 3 bases and V by 6 bases; bases with no gene match: 7. The CDR3 contains 15 residues.

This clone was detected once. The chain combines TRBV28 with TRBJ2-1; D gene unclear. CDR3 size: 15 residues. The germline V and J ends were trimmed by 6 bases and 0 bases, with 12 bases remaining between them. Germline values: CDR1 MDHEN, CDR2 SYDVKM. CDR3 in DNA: TGTGCCAGCAGCGCTCCTGAGAGCTCCTACAATGAGCAGTTCTTC. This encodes CASSAPESSYNEQFF.

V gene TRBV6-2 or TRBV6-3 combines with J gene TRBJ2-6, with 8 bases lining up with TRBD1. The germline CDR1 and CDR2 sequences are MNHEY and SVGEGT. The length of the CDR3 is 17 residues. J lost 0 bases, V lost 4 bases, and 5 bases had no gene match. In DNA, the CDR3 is TGTGCCAGCAGTTCCCCGGGACAGGTCTCTGGGGCCAACGTCCTGACTTTC. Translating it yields CASSSPGQVSGANVLTF.

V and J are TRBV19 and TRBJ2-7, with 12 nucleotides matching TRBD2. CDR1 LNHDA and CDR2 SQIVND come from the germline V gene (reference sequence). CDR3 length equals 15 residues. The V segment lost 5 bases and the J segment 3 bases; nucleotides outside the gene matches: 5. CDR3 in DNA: TGTGCCAGTAGTCCCGGACTAGCGGGAATCTACGAGCAGTACTTC. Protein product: CASSPGLAGIYEQYF. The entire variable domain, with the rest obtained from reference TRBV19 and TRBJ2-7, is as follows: DGGITQSPKYLFRKEGQNVTLSCEQNLNHDAMYWYRQDPGQGLRLIYYSQIVNDFQKGDIAEGYSVSREKKESFPLTVTSAQKNPTAFYLCASSPGLAGIYEQYFGPGTRLTVT.

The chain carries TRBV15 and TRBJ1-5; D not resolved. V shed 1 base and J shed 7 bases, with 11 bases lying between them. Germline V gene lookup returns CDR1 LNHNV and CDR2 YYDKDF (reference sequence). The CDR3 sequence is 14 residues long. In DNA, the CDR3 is TGTGCCACCAGCAGAGCCGAGGCCAGCCAGCCCCAGCATTTT. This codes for CATSRAEASQPQHF.

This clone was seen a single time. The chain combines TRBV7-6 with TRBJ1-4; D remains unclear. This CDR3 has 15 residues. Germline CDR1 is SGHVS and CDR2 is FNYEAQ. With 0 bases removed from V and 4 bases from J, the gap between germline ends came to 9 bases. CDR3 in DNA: TGTGCCAGCAGCTTAGCGCGCGGGAGTAATGAAAAACTGTTTTTT. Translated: CASSLARGSNEKLFF.

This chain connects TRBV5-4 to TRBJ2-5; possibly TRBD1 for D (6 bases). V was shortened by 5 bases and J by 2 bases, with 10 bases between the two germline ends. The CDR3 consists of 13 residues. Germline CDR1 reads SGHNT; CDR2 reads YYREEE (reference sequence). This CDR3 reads CASSRTEQETQYF. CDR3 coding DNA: TGTGCCAGCAGTCGGACAGAGCAAGAGACCCAGTACTTC.

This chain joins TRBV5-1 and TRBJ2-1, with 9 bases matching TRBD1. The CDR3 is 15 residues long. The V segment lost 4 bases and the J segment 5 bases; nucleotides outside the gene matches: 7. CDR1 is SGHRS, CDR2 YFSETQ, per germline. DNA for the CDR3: TGCGCCAGCAGCGCCGGGACAGGGTTCCACAATGAGCAGTTCTTC. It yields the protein CASSAGTGFHNEQFF.

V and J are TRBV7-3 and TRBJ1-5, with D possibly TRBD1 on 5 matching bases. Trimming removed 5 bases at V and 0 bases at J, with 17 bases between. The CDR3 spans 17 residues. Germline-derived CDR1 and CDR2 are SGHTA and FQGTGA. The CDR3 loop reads CASSLTWTFYSNQPQHF. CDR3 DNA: TGTGCCAGCAGCCTTACGTGGACATTTTATAGCAATCAGCCCCAGCATTTT.

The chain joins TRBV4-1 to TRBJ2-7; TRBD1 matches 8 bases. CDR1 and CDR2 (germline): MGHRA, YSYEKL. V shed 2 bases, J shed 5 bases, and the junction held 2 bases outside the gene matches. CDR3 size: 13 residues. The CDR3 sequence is CASSQPQGDEQYF. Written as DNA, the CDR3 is TGCGCCAGCAGCCAACCACAGGGGGACGAGCAGTACTTC.

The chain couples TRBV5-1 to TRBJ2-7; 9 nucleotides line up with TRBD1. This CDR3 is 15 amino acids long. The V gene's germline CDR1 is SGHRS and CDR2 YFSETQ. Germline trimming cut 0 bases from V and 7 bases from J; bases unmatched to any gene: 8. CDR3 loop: CASSLGDREVDEQYF. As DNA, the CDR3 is TGCGCCAGCAGCTTGGGGGACAGGGAAGTGGATGAGCAGTACTTC.

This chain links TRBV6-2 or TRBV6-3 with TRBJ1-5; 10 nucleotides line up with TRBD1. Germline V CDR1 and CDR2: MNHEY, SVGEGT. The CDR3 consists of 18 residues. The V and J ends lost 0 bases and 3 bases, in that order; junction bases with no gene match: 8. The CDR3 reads CASSYSDRDRGLNQPQHF. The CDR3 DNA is TGTGCCAGCAGTTACTCTGACCGGGACAGGGGCCTCAATCAGCCCCAGCATTTT.

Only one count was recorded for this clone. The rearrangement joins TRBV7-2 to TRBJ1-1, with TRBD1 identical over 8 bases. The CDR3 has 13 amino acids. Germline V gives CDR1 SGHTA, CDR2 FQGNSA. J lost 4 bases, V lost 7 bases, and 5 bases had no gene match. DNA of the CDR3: TGTGCCAGCAACGTACAGGGGGGCACTGAAGCTTTCTTT. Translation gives CASNVQGGTEAFF.

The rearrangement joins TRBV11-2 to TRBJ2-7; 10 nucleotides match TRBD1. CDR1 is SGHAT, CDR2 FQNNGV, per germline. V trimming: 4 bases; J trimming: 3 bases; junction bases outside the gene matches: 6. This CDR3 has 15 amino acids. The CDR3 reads CASSSTGTGVYEQYF. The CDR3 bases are TGTGCCAGCAGCTCAACCGGGACAGGGGTCTACGAGCAGTACTTC.

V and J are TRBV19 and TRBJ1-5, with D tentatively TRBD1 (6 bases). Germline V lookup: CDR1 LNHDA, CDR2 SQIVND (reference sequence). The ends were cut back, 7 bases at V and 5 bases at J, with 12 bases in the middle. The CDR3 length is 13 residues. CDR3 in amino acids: CASTPTGYQPQHF. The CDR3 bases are TGTGCCAGTACCCCGACAGGTTATCAGCCCCAGCATTTT.

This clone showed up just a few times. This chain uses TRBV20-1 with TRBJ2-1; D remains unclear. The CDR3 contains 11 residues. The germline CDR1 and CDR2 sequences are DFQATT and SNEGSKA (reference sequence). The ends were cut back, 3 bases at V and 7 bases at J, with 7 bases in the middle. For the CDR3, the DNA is TGCAGTGCTAGTGGGCGGAATGAGCAGTTCTTC. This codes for CSASGRNEQFF.

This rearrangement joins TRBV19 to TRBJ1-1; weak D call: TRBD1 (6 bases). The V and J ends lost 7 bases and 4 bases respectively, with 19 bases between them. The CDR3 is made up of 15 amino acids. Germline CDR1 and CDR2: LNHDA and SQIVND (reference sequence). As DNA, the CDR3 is TGTGCCAGTACCATCTGGGGGGGCCTAGGCACTGAAGCTTTCTTT. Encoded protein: CASTIWGGLGTEAFF.

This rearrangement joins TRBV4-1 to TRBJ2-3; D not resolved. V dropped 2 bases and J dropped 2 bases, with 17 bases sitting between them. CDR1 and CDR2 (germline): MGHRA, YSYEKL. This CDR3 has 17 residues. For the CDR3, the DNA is TGCGCCAGCAGCCAATCCGCCGGTACCCGAACCACAGATACGCAGTATTTT. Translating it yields CASSQSAGTRTTDTQYF.

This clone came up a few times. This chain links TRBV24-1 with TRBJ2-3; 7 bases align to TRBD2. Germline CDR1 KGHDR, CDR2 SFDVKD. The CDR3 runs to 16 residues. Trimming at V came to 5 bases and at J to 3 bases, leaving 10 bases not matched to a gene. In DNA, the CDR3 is TGTGCCACCAGTGGTACGAGGGGAGGGAGGACAGATACGCAGTATTTT. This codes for CATSGTRGGRTDTQYF.

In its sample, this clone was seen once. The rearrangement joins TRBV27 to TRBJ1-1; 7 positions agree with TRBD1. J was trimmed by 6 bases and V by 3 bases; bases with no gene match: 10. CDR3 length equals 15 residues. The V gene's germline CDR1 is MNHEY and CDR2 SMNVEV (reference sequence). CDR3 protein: CASSFDKGALPEAFF. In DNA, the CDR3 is TGTGCCAGCAGTTTCGATAAGGGGGCCCTCCCTGAAGCTTTCTTT.

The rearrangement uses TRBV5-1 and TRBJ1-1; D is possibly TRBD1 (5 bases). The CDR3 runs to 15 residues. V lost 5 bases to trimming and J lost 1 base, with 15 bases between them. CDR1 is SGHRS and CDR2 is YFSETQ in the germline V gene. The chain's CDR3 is CASRRTGTANTEAFF. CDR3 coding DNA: TGCGCCAGCAGGAGAACAGGAACCGCGAACACTGAAGCTTTCTTT.

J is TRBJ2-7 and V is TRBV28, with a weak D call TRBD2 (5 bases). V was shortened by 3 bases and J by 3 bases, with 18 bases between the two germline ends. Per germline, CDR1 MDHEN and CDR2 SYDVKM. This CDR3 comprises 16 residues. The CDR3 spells CASSFLLARLNYEQYF. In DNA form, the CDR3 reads TGTGCCAGCAGTTTTCTTCTAGCCCGCCTCAACTACGAGCAGTACTTC. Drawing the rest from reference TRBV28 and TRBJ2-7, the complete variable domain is DVKVTQSSRYLVKRTGEKVFLECVQDMDHENMFWYRQDPGLGLRLIYFSYDVKMKEKGDIPEGYSVSREKKERFSLILESASTNQTSMYLCASSFLLARLNYEQYFGPGTRLTVT.

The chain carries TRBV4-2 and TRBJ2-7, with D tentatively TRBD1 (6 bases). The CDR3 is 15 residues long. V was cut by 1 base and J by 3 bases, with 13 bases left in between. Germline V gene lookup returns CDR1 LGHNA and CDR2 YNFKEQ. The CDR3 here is CASSQGRDTDYEQYF. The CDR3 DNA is TGTGCCAGCAGCCAAGGTCGGGACACTGACTACGAGCAGTACTTC.

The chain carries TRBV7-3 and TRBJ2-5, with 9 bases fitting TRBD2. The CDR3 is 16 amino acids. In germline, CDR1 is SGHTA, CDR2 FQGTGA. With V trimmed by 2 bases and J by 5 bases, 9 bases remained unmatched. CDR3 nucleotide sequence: TGTGCCAGCAGCTTACCCGGCCTAGCGGGGAAGGAGACCCAGTACTTC. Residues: CASSLPGLAGKETQYF.

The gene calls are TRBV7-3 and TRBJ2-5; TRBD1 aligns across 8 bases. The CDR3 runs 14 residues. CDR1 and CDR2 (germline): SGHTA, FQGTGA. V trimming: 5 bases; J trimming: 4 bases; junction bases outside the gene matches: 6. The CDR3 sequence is CASSQQGVGETQYF. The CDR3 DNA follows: TGTGCCAGCAGCCAACAGGGGGTAGGAGAGACCCAGTACTTC.

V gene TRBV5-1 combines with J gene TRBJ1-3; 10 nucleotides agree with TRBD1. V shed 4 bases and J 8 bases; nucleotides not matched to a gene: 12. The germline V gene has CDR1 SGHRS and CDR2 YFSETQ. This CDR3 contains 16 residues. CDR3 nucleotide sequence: TGCGCCAGCAGCACGAACGGACAGGGGGAGGTGGACACCATATATTTT. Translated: CASSTNGQGEVDTIYF.

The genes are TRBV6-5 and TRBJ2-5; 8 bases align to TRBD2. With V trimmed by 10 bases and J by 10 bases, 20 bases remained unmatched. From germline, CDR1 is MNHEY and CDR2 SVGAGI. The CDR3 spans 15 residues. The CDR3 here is CATGRLATTPRDQYF. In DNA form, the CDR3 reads TGTGCCACCGGGAGACTAGCGACGACCCCGAGAGACCAGTACTTC.